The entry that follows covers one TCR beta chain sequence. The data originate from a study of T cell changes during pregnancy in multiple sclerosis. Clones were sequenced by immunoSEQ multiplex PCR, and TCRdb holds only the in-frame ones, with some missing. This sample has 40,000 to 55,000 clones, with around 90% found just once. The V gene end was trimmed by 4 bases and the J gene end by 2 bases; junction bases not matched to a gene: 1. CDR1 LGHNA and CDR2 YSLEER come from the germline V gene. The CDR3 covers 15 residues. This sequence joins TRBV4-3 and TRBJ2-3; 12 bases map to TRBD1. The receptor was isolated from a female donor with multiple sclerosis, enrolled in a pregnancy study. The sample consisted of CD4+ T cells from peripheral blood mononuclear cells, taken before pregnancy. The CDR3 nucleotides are TGCGCCAGCAGCCCGGGACAGGGGGCCACAGATACGCAGTATTTT. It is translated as CASSPGQGATDTQYF.